This entry concerns a single T cell receptor (beta chain). Method: immunoSEQ multiplex PCR; TCRdb's copy keeps in-frame clones and lacks some. This table holds approximately 99,000 clones, 75% to 95% found once. The sample belongs to a study of T cell changes during pregnancy in multiple sclerosis. Looked up from germline, CDR1 is LGHNT and CDR2 is FRNRAP. J lost 5 bases, V lost 6 bases, and 5 bases had no gene match. The CDR3 is 15 amino acids. The TCR was taken from a female donor in good health, enrolled as a control in a pregnancy study. The chain is built from TRBV12-5 and TRBJ2-1, with TRBD2 matching over 12 bases. The sample in question was peripheral blood, obtained in the second trimester of pregnancy. The CDR3 nucleotides read TGTGCTAGTGGGCCGGGACTAGCGGGCCACAATGAGCAGTTCTTC. Its translation: CASGPGLAGHNEQFF.